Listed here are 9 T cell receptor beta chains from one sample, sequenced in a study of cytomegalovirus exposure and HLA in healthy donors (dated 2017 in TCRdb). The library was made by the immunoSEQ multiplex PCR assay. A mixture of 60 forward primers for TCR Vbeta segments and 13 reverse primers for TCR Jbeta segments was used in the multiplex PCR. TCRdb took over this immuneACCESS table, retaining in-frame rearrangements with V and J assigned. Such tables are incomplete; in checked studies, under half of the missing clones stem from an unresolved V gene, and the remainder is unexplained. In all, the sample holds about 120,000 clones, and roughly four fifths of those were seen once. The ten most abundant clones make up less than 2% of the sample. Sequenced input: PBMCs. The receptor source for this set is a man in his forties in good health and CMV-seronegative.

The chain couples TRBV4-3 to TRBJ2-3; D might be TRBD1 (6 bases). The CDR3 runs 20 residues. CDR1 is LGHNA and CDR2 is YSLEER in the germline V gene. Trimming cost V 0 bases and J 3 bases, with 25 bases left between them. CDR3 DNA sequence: TGCGCCAGCAGCCAAGATTCTAGGGTGGGGGCGCAGGGTTGGACAGATACGCAGTATTTT. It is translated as CASSQDSRVGAQGWTDTQYF.

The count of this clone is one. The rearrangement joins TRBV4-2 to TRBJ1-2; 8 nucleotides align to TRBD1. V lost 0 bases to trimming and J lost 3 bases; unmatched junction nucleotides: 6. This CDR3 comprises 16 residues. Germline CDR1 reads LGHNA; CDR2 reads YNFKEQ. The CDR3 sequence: CASSQEDRARDYGYTF. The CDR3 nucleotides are TGTGCCAGCAGCCAAGAGGACAGGGCGAGAGACTATGGCTACACCTTC.

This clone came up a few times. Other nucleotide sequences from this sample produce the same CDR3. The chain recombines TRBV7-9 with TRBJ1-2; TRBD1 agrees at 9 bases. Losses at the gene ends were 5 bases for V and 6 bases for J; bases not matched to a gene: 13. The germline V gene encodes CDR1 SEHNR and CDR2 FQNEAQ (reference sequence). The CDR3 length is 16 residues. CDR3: CASSQLLPGQGNGYTF. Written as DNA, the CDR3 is TGTGCCAGCAGCCAACTGCTCCCGGGACAGGGTAATGGCTACACCTTC.

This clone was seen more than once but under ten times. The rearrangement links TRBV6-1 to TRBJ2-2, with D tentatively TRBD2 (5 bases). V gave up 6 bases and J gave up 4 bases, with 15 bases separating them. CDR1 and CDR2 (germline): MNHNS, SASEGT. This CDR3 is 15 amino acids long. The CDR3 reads CASSGEVRVTGELFF. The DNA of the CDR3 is TGTGCCAGCAGCGGGGAAGTAAGGGTCACCGGGGAGCTGTTTTTT.

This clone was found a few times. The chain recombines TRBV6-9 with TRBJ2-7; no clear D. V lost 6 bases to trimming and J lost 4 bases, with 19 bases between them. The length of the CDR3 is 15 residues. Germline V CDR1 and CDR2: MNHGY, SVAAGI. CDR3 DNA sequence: TGTGCCAGCAGCCATCGCCAGTTCCGCTGGTACGAGCAGTACTTC. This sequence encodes CASSHRQFRWYEQYF.

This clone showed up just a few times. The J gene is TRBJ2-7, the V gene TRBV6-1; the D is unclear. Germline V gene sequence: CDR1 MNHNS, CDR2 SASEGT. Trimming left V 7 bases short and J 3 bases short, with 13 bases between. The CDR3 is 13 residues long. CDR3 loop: CASISPGGYEQYF. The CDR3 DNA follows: TGTGCCAGCATAAGCCCCGGCGGCTACGAGCAGTACTTC.

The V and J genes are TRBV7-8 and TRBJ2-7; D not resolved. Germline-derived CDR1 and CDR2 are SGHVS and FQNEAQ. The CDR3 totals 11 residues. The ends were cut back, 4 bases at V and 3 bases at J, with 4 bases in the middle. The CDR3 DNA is TGTGCCAGCAGCTCCCGCTACGAGCAGTACTTC. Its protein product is CASSSRYEQYF.

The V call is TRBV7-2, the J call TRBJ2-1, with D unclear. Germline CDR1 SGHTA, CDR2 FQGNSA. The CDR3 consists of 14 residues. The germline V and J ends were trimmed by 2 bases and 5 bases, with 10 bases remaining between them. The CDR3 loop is CASSLRNRDNEQFF. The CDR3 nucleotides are TGTGCCAGCAGCTTACGCAACCGAGACAATGAGCAGTTCTTC.

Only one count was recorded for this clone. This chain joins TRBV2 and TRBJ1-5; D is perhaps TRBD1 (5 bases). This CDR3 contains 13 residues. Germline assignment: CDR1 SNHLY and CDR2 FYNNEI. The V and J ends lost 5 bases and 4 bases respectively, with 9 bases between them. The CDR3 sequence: CASSNQGNQPQHF. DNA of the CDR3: TGTGCCAGCAGTAACCAGGGTAATCAGCCCCAGCATTTT.